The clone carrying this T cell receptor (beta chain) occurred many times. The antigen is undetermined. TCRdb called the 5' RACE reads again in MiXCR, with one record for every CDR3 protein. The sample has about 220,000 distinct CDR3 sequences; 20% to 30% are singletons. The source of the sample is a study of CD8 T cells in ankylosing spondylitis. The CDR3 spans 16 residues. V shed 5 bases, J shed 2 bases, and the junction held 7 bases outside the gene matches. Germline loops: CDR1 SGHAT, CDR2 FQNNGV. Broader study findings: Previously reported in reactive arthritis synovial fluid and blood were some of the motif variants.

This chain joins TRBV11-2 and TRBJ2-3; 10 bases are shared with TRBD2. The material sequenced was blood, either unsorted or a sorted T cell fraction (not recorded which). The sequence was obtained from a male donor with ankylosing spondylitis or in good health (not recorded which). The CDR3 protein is CASSPWTSGNTDTQYF. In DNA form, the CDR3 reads TGTGCCAGCAGCCCCTGGACTAGCGGAAACACAGATACGCAGTATTTT.